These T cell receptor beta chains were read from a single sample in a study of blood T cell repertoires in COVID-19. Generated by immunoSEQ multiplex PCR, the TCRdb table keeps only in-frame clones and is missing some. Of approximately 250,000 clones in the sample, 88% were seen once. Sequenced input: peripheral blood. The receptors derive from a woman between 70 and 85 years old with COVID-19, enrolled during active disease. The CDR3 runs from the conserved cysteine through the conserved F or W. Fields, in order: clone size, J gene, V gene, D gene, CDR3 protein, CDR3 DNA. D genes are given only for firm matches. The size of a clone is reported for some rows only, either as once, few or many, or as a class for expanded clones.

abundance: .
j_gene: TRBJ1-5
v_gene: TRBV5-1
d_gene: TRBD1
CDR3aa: CASSLGGTGGEPQHF
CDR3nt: TGCGCCAGCAGCTTGGGAGGGACAGGCGGGGAGCCCCAGCATTTT

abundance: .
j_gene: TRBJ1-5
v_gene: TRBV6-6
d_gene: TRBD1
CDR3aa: CASSYSTTGLNQPQHF
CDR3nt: TGTGCCAGCAGTTACTCGACGACAGGGCTCAATCAGCCCCAGCATTTT

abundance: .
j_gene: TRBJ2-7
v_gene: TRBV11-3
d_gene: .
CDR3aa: CASSFQGFYEQYF
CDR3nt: TGTGCCAGCAGCTTTCAGGGGTTCTACGAGCAGTACTTC

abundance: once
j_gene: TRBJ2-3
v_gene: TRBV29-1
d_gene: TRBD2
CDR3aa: CSVQKVSGHTQYF
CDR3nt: TGCAGCGTTCAGAAGGTTAGCGGGCATACGCAGTATTTT

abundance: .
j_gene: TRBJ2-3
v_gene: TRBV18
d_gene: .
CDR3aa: CASSGLDPSTDTQYF
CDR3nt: TGTGCCAGCTCAGGACTGGACCCTTCCACAGATACGCAGTATTTT

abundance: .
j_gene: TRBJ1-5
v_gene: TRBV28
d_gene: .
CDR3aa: CASSLEGPAYNQPQHF
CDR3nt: TGTGCCAGCAGTTTAGAGGGTCCCGCATATAATCAGCCCCAGCATTTT

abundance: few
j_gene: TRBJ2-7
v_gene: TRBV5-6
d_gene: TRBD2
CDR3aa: CASSLWTSGRALCEQYF
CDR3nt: TGTGCCAGCAGCCTCTGGACTAGCGGGAGGGCCCTCTGCGAGCAGTACTTC

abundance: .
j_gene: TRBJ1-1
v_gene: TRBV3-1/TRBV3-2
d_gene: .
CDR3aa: CASSQVPATGTEAFF
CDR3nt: TGTGCCAGCAGCCAAGTACCGGCTACGGGAACTGAAGCTTTCTTT

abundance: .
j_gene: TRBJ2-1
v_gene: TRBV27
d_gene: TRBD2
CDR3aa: CASSLSSGTNNEQFF
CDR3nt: TGTGCCAGCAGTTTATCCAGCGGGACCAACAATGAGCAGTTCTTC

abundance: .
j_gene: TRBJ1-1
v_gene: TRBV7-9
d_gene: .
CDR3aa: CASSRQARDTEAFF
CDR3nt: TGTGCCAGCAGCCGACAGGCGCGGGACACTGAAGCTTTCTTT

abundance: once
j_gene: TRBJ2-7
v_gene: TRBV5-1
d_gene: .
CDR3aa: CASSSDSREQYF
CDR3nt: TGCGCCAGCAGCTCGGACAGTCGCGAGCAGTACTTC

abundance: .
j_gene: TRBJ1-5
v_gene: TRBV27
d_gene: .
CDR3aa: CASSSIQGGQPQHF
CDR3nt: TGTGCCAGCAGTTCCATACAGGGTGGGCAGCCCCAGCATTTT

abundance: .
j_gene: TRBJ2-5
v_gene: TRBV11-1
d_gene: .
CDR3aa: CASSPSGVEETQYF
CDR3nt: TGTGCCAGCAGCCCTTCGGGAGTGGAAGAGACCCAGTACTTC

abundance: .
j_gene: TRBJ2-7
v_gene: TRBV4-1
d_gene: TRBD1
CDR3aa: CASSQRTGGAREQYF
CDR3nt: TGCGCCAGCAGCCAAAGGACAGGGGGCGCGAGGGAGCAGTACTTC

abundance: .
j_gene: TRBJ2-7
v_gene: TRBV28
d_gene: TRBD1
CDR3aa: CASSSWGQGAYEQYF
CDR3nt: TGTGCCAGCAGTTCCTGGGGACAGGGGGCTTACGAGCAGTACTTC

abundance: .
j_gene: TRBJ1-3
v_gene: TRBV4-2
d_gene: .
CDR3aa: CASSQVLGGGNGNTIYF
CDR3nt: TGTGCCAGCAGCCAAGTCCTTGGGGGGGGCAACGGAAACACCATATATTTT

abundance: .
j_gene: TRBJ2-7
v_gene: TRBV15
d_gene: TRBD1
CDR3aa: CATSSAIWDRFSYEQYF
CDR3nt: TGTGCCACCAGCAGTGCCATATGGGACAGGTTTTCCTACGAGCAGTACTTC

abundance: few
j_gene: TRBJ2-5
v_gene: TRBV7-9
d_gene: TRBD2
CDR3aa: CASSRPGGSGETQYF
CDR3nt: TGTGCCAGCAGCCGCCCTGGCGGGAGTGGGGAGACCCAGTACTTC

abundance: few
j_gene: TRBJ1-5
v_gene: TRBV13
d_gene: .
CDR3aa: CASSLGLGGAGQPQHF
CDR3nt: TGTGCCAGCAGCTTAGGTCTTGGGGGCGCCGGACAGCCCCAGCATTTT

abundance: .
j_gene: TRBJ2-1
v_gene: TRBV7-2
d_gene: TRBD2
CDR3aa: CASSSVAGVAYNEQFF
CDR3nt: TGTGCCAGCAGCTCAGTAGCGGGAGTTGCCTACAATGAGCAGTTCTTC

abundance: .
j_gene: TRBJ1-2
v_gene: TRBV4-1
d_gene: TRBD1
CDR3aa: CASSQDSGRGDNYGYTF
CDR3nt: TGCGCCAGCAGCCAAGACAGTGGCAGGGGGGATAACTATGGCTACACCTTC

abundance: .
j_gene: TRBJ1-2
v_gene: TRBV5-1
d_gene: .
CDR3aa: CASRPNPSISDGYTF
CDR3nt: TGCGCCAGCAGGCCAAACCCGAGTATCTCGGATGGCTACACCTTC

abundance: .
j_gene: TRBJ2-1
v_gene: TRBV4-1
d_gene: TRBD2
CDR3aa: CASSQGLAGQLYNEQFF
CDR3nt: TGCGCCAGCAGCCAAGGACTAGCGGGACAACTTTACAATGAGCAGTTCTTC

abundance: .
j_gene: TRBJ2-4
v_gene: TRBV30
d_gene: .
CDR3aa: CAWTSMVGVSKNIQYF
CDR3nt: TGTGCCTGGACCTCCATGGTTGGAGTGTCCAAAAACATTCAGTACTTC

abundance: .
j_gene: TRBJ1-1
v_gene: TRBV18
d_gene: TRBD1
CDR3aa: CASSPGQGNTEAFF
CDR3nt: TGTGCCAGCTCACCAGGACAGGGAAACACTGAAGCTTTCTTT

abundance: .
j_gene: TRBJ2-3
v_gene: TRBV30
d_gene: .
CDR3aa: CAWSPYRLVQGDTQYF
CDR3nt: TGTGCCTGGAGTCCCTACCGACTAGTTCAGGGAGATACGCAGTATTTT

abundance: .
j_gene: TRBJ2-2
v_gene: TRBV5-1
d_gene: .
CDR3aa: CASSLYNSVNGELFF
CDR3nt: TGCGCCAGCAGCTTGTATAACTCTGTTAACGGGGAGCTGTTTTTT

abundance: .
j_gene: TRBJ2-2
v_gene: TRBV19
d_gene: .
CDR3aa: CASSIDYVTGELFF
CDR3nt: TGTGCCAGTAGTATAGACTACGTAACCGGGGAGCTGTTTTTT

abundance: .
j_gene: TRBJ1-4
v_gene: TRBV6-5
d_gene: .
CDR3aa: CASRQVASEKLFF
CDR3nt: TGTGCCAGCAGACAAGTAGCGTCTGAGAAACTGTTTTTT

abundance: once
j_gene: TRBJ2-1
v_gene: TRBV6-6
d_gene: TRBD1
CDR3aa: CASSRKLQGFGVNEQFF
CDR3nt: TGTGCCAGCAGTCGCAAACTACAGGGGTTCGGGGTAAATGAGCAGTTCTTC

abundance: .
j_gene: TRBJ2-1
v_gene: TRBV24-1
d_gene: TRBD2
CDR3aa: CATKRPGLAPDEQFF
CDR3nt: TGTGCCACCAAGAGACCGGGACTAGCGCCGGATGAGCAGTTCTTC

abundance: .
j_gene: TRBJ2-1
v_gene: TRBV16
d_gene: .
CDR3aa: CASSQSVNLRREQFF
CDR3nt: TGTGCCAGCAGCCAAAGTGTGAACCTCCGTCGGGAGCAGTTCTTC

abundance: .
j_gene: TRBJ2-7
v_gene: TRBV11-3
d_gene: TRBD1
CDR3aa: CASSLAGTGFVEQYF
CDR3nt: TGTGCCAGCAGCTTAGCCGGGACAGGGTTTGTCGAGCAGTACTTC

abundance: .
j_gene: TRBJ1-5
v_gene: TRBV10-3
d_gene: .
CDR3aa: CAISVESDQPQHF
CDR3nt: TGTGCCATCAGTGTAGAAAGTGATCAGCCCCAGCATTTT

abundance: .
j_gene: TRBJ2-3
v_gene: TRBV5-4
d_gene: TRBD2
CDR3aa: CASTISGSWGDTQYF
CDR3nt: TGTGCCAGTACGATCAGCGGGAGTTGGGGAGATACGCAGTATTTT

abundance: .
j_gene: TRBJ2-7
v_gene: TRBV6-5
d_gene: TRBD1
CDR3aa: CASRQSQGAHEQYF
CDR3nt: TGTGCCAGCAGACAGTCCCAGGGGGCACACGAGCAGTACTTC

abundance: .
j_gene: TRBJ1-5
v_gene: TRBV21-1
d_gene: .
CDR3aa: CASSPTGYSNQPQHF
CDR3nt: TGTGCCAGCAGCCCGACAGGGTATAGCAATCAGCCCCAGCATTTT

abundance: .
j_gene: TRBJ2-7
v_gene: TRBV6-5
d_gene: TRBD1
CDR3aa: CASTDRVSSYEQYF
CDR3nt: TGTGCCAGCACAGACAGGGTGAGCTCCTACGAGCAGTACTTC

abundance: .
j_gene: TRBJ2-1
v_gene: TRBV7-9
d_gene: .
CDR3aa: CASSPRGRGVYNEQFF
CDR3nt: TGTGCCAGCAGCCCGAGGGGGCGGGGAGTCTACAATGAGCAGTTCTTC

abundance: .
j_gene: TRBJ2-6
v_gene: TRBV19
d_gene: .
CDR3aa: CASSPRGNQMFGANVLTF
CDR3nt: TGTGCCAGTAGTCCCCGCGGAAACCAAATGTTTGGGGCCAACGTCCTGACTTTC

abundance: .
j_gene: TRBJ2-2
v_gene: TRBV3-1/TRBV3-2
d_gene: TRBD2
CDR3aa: CASSLGTSPTVGELFF
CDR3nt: TGTGCCAGCAGCCTTGGGACTAGCCCCACAGTCGGGGAGCTGTTTTTT

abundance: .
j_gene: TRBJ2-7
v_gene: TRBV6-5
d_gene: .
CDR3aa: CASSYDRRDYEQYF
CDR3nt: TGTGCCAGCAGTTACGATAGGCGGGACTACGAGCAGTACTTC

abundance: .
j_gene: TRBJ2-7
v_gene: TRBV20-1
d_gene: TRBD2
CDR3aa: CSASGTSDNSYEQYF
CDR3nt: TGCAGTGCTAGTGGAACTAGCGATAACTCCTACGAGCAGTACTTC

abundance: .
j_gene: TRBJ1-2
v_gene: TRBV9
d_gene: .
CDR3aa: CASSPGQGTNYGYTF
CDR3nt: TGTGCCAGCAGCCCAGGCCAAGGAACTAACTATGGCTACACCTTC

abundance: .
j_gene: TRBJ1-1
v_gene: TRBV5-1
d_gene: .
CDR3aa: CASSLVAGDTEAFF
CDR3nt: TGCGCCAGCAGCTTGGTAGCAGGGGACACTGAAGCTTTCTTT

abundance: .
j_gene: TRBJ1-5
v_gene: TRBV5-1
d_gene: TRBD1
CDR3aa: CASKRNHLVGKTGLIRNQPQHF
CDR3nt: TGCGCCAGTAAGCGAAATCACTTAGTGGGGAAGACAGGGCTTATTCGAAATCAGCCCCAGCATTTT

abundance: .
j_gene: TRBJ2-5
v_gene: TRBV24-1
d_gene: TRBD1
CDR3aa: CATEGRGRETQYF
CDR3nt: TGTGCCACCGAAGGCAGGGGGCGTGAGACCCAGTACTTC

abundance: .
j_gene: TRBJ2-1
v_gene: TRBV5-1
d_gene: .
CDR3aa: CASSLGLDPNEQFF
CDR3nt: TGCGCCAGCAGCTTGGGACTAGACCCCAATGAGCAGTTCTTC

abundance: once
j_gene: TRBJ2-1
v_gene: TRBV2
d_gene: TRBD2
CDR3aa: CASSEGVAGGLDEQFF
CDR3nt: TGTGCCAGCAGTGAAGGGGTAGCGGGAGGGCTAGATGAGCAGTTCTTC

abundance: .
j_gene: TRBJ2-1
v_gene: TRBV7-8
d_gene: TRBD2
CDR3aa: CASSSGLAGGWADPYNEQFF
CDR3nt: TGTGCCAGCAGCTCAGGACTAGCGGGAGGATGGGCGGACCCGTACAATGAGCAGTTCTTC

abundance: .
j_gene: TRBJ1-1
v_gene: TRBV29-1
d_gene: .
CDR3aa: CSVVLTPGTEAFF
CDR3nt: TGCAGCGTTGTGTTAACCCCGGGCACTGAAGCTTTCTTT

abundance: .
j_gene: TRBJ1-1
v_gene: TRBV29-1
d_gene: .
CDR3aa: CSVERMDGGTEAFF
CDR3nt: TGCAGCGTTGAACGGATGGACGGGGGGACTGAAGCTTTCTTT

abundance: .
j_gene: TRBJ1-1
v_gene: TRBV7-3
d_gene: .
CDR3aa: CASSLKQGTTEAFF
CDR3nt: TGTGCCAGCAGCTTAAAACAGGGCACCACTGAAGCTTTCTTT

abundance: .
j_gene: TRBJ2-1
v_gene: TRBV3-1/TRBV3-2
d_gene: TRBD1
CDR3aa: CASSQWNRGDNEQFF
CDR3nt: TGTGCCAGCAGCCAATGGAACAGGGGGGATAATGAGCAGTTCTTC

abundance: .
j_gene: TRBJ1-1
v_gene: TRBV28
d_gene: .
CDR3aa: CASSLSRARTEAFF
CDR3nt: TGTGCCAGCAGTTTATCGAGGGCTCGGACTGAAGCTTTCTTT

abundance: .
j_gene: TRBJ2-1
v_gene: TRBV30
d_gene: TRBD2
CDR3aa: CAWSLGLAGGEQFF
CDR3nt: TGTGCCTGGAGTCTCGGACTAGCGGGAGGTGAGCAGTTCTTC

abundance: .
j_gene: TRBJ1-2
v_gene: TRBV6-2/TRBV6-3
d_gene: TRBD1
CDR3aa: CASSPTGDYGYTF
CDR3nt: TGTGCCAGCAGTCCCACAGGGGACTATGGCTACACCTTC

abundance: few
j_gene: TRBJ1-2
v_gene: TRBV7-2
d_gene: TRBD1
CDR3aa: CASRSGQGRHGYTF
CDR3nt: TGTGCCAGCAGATCTGGACAGGGGAGGCATGGCTACACCTTC